The 20 T cell receptor beta chains below come from one sample, sequenced in a study of cytomegalovirus exposure and HLA in healthy donors. Researchers ran the PCR with 60 Vbeta and 13 Jbeta primers. Data came from immunoSEQ multiplex PCR; TCRdb stores just in-frame clones and leaves some out. The top ten hold 2.7% of the sample, which has under 150,000 clones, approximately 82% seen once. Sequencing was carried out using PBMCs. The receptor set was obtained from a boy between 2 and 10 years old in good health and CMV-seronegative.

The CDR3 is CASRQNTEAFF. CDR3 bases: TGTGCCAGCAGACAAAACACTGAAGCTTTCTTT. The V and J genes are TRBV6-5 and TRBJ1-1, with D unclear. The CDR3 consists of 11 residues. V was cut by 6 bases and J by 2 bases, with 4 bases left in between. CDR1 MNHEY and CDR2 SVGAGI come from the germline V gene.

The chain links TRBV6-4 to TRBJ2-1, with 7 bases aligning to TRBD2. The junction had 6 bases not matched to a gene; V was cut back by 4 bases and J by 6 bases. The CDR3 spans 14 residues. CDR1 MRHNA and CDR2 SNTAGT come from the germline V gene. This chain's CDR3 is CASSALGEGNEQFF. The CDR3 bases are TGTGCCAGCAGTGCACTAGGGGAGGGCAATGAGCAGTTCTTC.

The V and J genes are TRBV30 and TRBJ1-2; D gene unclear. V gave up 2 bases and J gave up 0 bases, with 7 bases separating them. This CDR3 comprises 13 residues. Germline CDR1 reads GTSNPN; CDR2 reads SVGIG (reference sequence). The CDR3 sequence: CAWSIAANYGYTF. The CDR3 DNA reads as TGTGCCTGGAGTATAGCAGCTAACTATGGCTACACCTTC.

The chain carries TRBV19 and TRBJ2-2; TRBD1 matches at 8 bases. The CDR3 loop spans 15 amino acids. In germline, CDR1 is LNHDA, CDR2 SQIVND (reference sequence). With V trimmed by 5 bases and J by 7 bases, 9 bases remained unmatched. CDR3: CASSPLNRGNGELFF. In DNA form, the CDR3 reads TGTGCCAGTAGTCCTTTGAACAGGGGGAACGGGGAGCTGTTTTTT.

V gene TRBV4-1 combines with J gene TRBJ1-2; perhaps TRBD1 as D (6 bases). V lost 0 bases to trimming and J lost 3 bases, with 14 bases between them. The CDR3 is 16 amino acids. Germline V gene sequence: CDR1 MGHRA, CDR2 YSYEKL. The CDR3 sequence: CASSQEALDSYYGYTF. The CDR3 nucleotides are TGCGCCAGCAGCCAAGAAGCTCTGGACAGTTACTATGGCTACACCTTC.

This clone was observed a single time. The J gene is TRBJ2-7, the V gene TRBV7-8; TRBD1 aligns across 10 bases. Losses at the gene ends were 5 bases for V and 2 bases for J; bases not matched to a gene: 6. Per the germline V gene, CDR1 is SGHVS and CDR2 is FQNEAQ. CDR3 length: 15 residues. The CDR3 spells CASSPPGTGAYEQYF. The CDR3 DNA reads TGTGCCAGCAGCCCCCCAGGGACAGGGGCCTACGAGCAGTACTTC.

V gene TRBV18 combines with J gene TRBJ2-3; TRBD1 agrees at 9 bases. Germline trimming cut 4 bases from V and 6 bases from J; bases unmatched to any gene: 8. Germline-derived CDR1 and CDR2 are KGHSH and LQKENI. The CDR3 totals 15 residues. CDR3: CASSRPGQGPDTQYF. The CDR3 DNA is TGTGCCAGCTCACGACCGGGACAGGGACCGGATACGCAGTATTTT.

This clone was seen a few times. This chain uses TRBV6-4 with TRBJ2-1, with 10 bases fitting TRBD2. The CDR3 has 15 residues. Unmatched junction bases numbered 0, after V lost 2 bases and J lost 2 bases. Germline lookup yields CDR1 MRHNA and CDR2 SNTAGT. The CDR3 sequence: CASSDTSGAYNEQFF. The CDR3 coding sequence is TGTGCCAGCAGTGACACTAGCGGGGCCTACAATGAGCAGTTCTTC.

The J gene is TRBJ2-5, the V gene TRBV21-1; the listed D gene, TRBD1, was not tested against the DNA. Judging by the DNA end, TRBJ2-7 fits better; the J call may be wrong. TRBV21-1 is marked as a pseudogene. This CDR3 contains 16 residues. This CDR3 reads CASSKPLGQGGYEQYF. Here the CDR3 DNA reads TGTGCCAGCAGCAAACCCCTCGGACAGGGGGGCTACGAGCAGTACTTC.

The V and J genes are TRBV7-2 and TRBJ1-2, with D possibly being TRBD1 (5 bases). CDR3 length equals 18 residues. V lost 2 bases, J lost 1 base, and 20 bases lay in between. Per the germline V gene, CDR1 is SGHTA and CDR2 is FQGNSA. The CDR3 nucleotides read TGTGCCAGCAGCTTAAACAGGAACGAAGCCTTTATTAACTATGGCTACACCTTC. It specifies CASSLNRNEAFINYGYTF.

This clone was counted a few times. The chain is built from TRBV6-1 and TRBJ1-1; 7 bases line up with TRBD1. V dropped 2 bases and J dropped 0; count of bases not matched to a gene: 6. CDR1 MNHNS and CDR2 SASEGT come from the germline V gene. The CDR3 sequence is 16 residues long. CDR3 sequence (DNA): TGTGCCAGCAGTGAACGGAGGGGGCTGGTGAACACTGAAGCTTTCTTT. Its protein product is CASSERRGLVNTEAFF.

Only a few counts were recorded for this clone. The rearrangement uses TRBV19 and TRBJ2-2; 12 positions match TRBD1. Germline loops: CDR1 LNHDA, CDR2 SQIVND (reference sequence). Trimming removed 7 bases from V and 6 bases from J; junction bases left unmatched: 9. This CDR3 is built from 16 residues. CDR3 amino acids: CASTSRDRGPPGELFF. The CDR3 DNA reads as TGTGCCAGTACGTCCCGGGACAGGGGGCCCCCCGGGGAGCTGTTTTTT. Variable domain in full (rest from reference TRBV19 and TRBJ2-2): DGGITQSPKYLFRKEGQNVTLSCEQNLNHDAMYWYRQDPGQGLRLIYYSQIVNDFQKGDIAEGYSVSREKKESFPLTVTSAQKNPTAFYLCASTSRDRGPPGELFFGEGSRLTVL.

This chain links TRBV9 with TRBJ2-1; possible D gene TRBD2, 5 bases. CDR3 size: 13 residues. CDR1 is SGDLS and CDR2 is YYNGEE in the germline V gene. V lost 4 bases, J lost 8 bases, and 13 bases lay in between. The DNA of the CDR3 is TGTGCCAGCAGCCCGAGGGCCAGCGATGAGCAGTTCTTC. Its translation is CASSPRASDEQFF.

The chain recombines TRBV5-1 with TRBJ2-7; D may be TRBD1 (6 bases). Per germline, CDR1 SGHRS and CDR2 YFSETQ. The CDR3 is made up of 15 amino acids. The germline V and J ends were trimmed by 4 bases and 2 bases, with 16 bases remaining between them. DNA for the CDR3: TGCGCCAGCAGCCCGCGTCAGGGGCCCCCCTACGAGCAGTACTTC. It specifies CASSPRQGPPYEQYF. The complete variable domain, with remaining parts taken from reference TRBV5-1 and TRBJ2-7, reads KAGVTQTPRYLIKTRGQQVTLSCSPISGHRSVSWYQQTPGQGLQFLFEYFSETQRNKGNFPGRFSGRQFSNSRSEMNVSTLELGDSALYLCASSPRQGPPYEQYFGPGTRLTVT.

This clone came up a few times. The rearrangement joins TRBV4-1 to TRBJ2-3, with 9 nucleotides matching TRBD2. The CDR3 length is 15 residues. CDR1 and CDR2 from the germline V gene are MGHRA and YSYEKL. Losses at the gene ends were 0 bases for V and 4 bases for J; bases not matched to a gene: 2. CDR3 nucleotide sequence: TGCGCCAGCAGCCAAGAGCGGGGGGGCCCAGATACGCAGTATTTT. Amino acids: CASSQERGGPDTQYF.

This clone has a single count. The chain couples TRBV6-4 to TRBJ2-2, with D possibly TRBD2 on 5 matching bases. Trimming cost V 4 bases and J 3 bases, with 6 bases left between them. Germline values: CDR1 MRHNA, CDR2 SNTAGT. The CDR3 has 13 amino acids. The CDR3 DNA is TGTGCCAGCAGTGCGGAGGACACCGGGGAGCTGTTTTTT. Translated, it gives CASSAEDTGELFF.

V and J are TRBV2 and TRBJ2-2; 7 bases line up with TRBD1. Germline CDR1 and CDR2: SNHLY and FYNNEI. V lost 7 bases to trimming and J lost 4 bases; unmatched junction nucleotides: 9. This CDR3 has 15 amino acids. The CDR3 bases are TGTGCCAGCATCCCTCGTGACAGGGCCACCGGGGAGCTGTTTTTT. It translates to CASIPRDRATGELFF.

This clone has just a few counts. The rearrangement links TRBV27 to TRBJ1-2; D call uncertain. Trimming cost V 0 bases and J 5 bases, with 13 bases left between them. CDR1 and CDR2 from the germline V gene are MNHEY and SMNVEV (reference sequence). The CDR3 sequence is 15 residues long. CDR3 in amino acids: CASSLSAPGGYGYTF. CDR3 DNA sequence: TGTGCCAGCAGTTTATCCGCCCCTGGAGGGTATGGCTACACCTTC.

This clone turned up a few times. The genes are TRBV2 and TRBJ2-7; D is perhaps TRBD2 (7 bases). The CDR3 loop spans 14 amino acids. Between the trimmed V and J ends, which lost 7 bases and 0 bases, there was a span of 13 bases. Germline V lookup: CDR1 SNHLY, CDR2 FYNNEI. The DNA of the CDR3 is TGTGCCAGCATAAGGGGGGGTAGCTCCTACGAGCAGTACTTC. This translates into CASIRGGSSYEQYF.

In DNA, the CDR3 is TGTGCCAGCAGCTTGGCGGGGACAGGTACAGGGACGAACACCGGGGAGCTGTTTTTT. Translating gives CASSLAGTGTGTNTGELFF. The genes are TRBV5-6 and TRBJ2-2, with 8 positions matching TRBD1. The CDR3 is made up of 19 amino acids. V gave up 0 bases and J gave up 0 bases; unmatched junction bases: 10. The germline V gene encodes CDR1 SGHDT and CDR2 YYEEEE.